Listed here are 28 T cell receptor beta chains from one sample, sequenced in a study of cytomegalovirus exposure and HLA in healthy donors. The PCR made use of 60 Vbeta and 13 Jbeta primers. The data were produced by immunoSEQ multiplex PCR, yet TCRdb's version contains in-frame clones alone and is incomplete. The sample shows about 130,000 clones, approximately 80% of them seen only once. Material: PBMCs. The receptors stem from a woman aged 40 to 49 in good health and CMV-seropositive.

The rearrangement uses TRBV19 and TRBJ1-4; possible D gene TRBD1, 6 bases. Trimming cost V 4 bases and J 7 bases, with 13 bases left between them. The germline CDR1 and CDR2 sequences are LNHDA and SQIVND (reference sequence). This CDR3 spans 14 amino acids. The CDR3 nucleotides are TGTGCCAGTAGTAGCAGGGGAATTTTTGAAAAACTGTTTTTT. Protein product: CASSSRGIFEKLFF.

J is TRBJ2-7 and V is TRBV28, with 12 bases lining up with TRBD2. The length of the CDR3 is 16 residues. With V trimmed by 3 bases and J by 4 bases, 7 bases remained unmatched. CDR1 is MDHEN and CDR2 is SYDVKM in the germline V gene. DNA for the CDR3: TGTGCCAGCAGTTTGCCTAGCGGGAGGGTCGGGTACGAGCAGTACTTC. It is translated as CASSLPSGRVGYEQYF.

The chain carries TRBV7-9 and TRBJ1-2, with D possibly matching TRBD1 (5 bases). This CDR3 is built from 13 residues. Germline-derived CDR1 and CDR2 are SEHNR and FQNEAQ (reference sequence). V lost 3 bases and J 6 bases, leaving 11 bases between the germline ends. CDR3 coding DNA: TGTGCCAGCAGCTTGGGACTGGCGAATGGCTACACCTTC. Amino acids: CASSLGLANGYTF.

The CDR3 reads CASSEMVAWADMNTEAFF. In DNA form, the CDR3 reads TGTGCCAGCAGTGAAATGGTTGCGTGGGCAGACATGAACACTGAAGCTTTCTTT. The gene calls are TRBV6-1 and TRBJ1-1, with no clear D. From germline, CDR1 is MNHNS and CDR2 SASEGT. Trimming cost V 2 bases and J 0 bases, with 19 bases left between them. The CDR3 spans 18 residues.

This clone came up a few times. This chain joins TRBV6-4 and TRBJ2-4; the D is unclear. The germline V gene encodes CDR1 MRHNA and CDR2 SNTAGT. The CDR3 consists of 19 residues. Trimming stripped 3 bases from V and 3 bases from J, with 24 bases between. The CDR3: CASSEISARDHVGKNIQYF. CDR3 DNA sequence: TGTGCCAGCAGTGAGATCAGCGCCCGAGACCACGTTGGCAAAAACATTCAGTACTTC.

V and J are TRBV7-8 and TRBJ2-7; D possibly corresponds to TRBD2 (6 bases). CDR3 size: 14 residues. CDR1 is SGHVS and CDR2 is FQNEAQ in the germline V gene. V dropped 5 bases and J dropped 3 bases, with 14 bases sitting between them. Here the CDR3 DNA reads TGTGCCAGCAGCCCCGCTAGGAGGGGCTACGAGCAGTACTTC. It translates to CASSPARRGYEQYF.

V gene TRBV6-1 combines with J gene TRBJ2-7, with D perhaps TRBD2 (5 bases). Per germline, CDR1 MNHNS and CDR2 SASEGT. The CDR3 consists of 14 residues. V dropped 2 bases and J dropped 4 bases, with 12 bases sitting between them. This chain's CDR3 is CASSEYLAKYEQYF. DNA of the CDR3: TGTGCCAGCAGTGAATATCTAGCCAAATACGAGCAGTACTTC.

The V call is TRBV5-6, the J call TRBJ1-5, with TRBD1 matching 9 bases. After removal of 0 bases from V and 4 bases from J, the junction contained 8 bases not matched to a gene. Germline CDR1 reads SGHDT; CDR2 reads YYEEEE. This CDR3 is built from 17 residues. CDR3 sequence: CASSLASNRGLNQPQHF. The CDR3 DNA follows: TGTGCCAGCAGCTTGGCATCCAACAGGGGGCTGAATCAGCCCCAGCATTTT.

This rearrangement joins TRBV28 to TRBJ2-7, with 9 positions matching TRBD2. J was trimmed by 0 bases and V by 0 bases; bases with no gene match: 0. Germline loops: CDR1 MDHEN, CDR2 SYDVKM. This CDR3 is built from 15 residues. The chain's CDR3 is CASSLWTSGSYEQYF. CDR3 DNA sequence: TGTGCCAGCAGTTTATGGACTAGCGGCTCCTACGAGCAGTACTTC.

There are a few counts of this clone. This sequence joins TRBV6-5 and TRBJ1-4; 7 bases are shared with TRBD1. Germline V gene data show CDR1 as MNHEY and CDR2 as SVGAGI. The ends lost 6 bases at V and 10 bases at J; junction bases unmatched: 14. The CDR3 spans 15 residues. In nucleotides, the CDR3 is TGTGCCAGCAGCCTAACCTTTCCCCAGGGGGGAAAACTGTTTTTT. As protein: CASSLTFPQGGKLFF.

The chain links TRBV19 to TRBJ2-1, with D possibly being TRBD2 (5 bases). The CDR3 runs 15 residues. Germline V lookup: CDR1 LNHDA, CDR2 SQIVND (reference sequence). V lost 6 bases and J lost 8, with 20 bases in between. In DNA, the CDR3 is TGTGCCAGTAGAGCGTCTTTTGACCCCGGGGATGAGCAGTTCTTC. Translation: CASRASFDPGDEQFF.

The V gene is TRBV28, the J gene TRBJ1-1, with TRBD1 matching over 7 bases. Germline values: CDR1 MDHEN, CDR2 SYDVKM. V trimming: 11 bases; J trimming: 7 bases; junction bases outside the gene matches: 13. The CDR3 spans 13 residues. CDR3 sequence: CAATTTGTDEAFF. The CDR3 DNA follows: TGTGCCGCAACCACGACAGGGACAGATGAAGCTTTCTTT.

The chain recombines TRBV6-1 with TRBJ2-3; possible D gene TRBD2, 5 bases. From germline, CDR1 is MNHNS and CDR2 SASEGT. Trimming pared 7 bases from V and 2 bases from J, leaving 13 bases between. CDR3 length: 14 residues. The DNA for the CDR3 is TGTGCCAGCACCTCCGGGATTCCCACAGATACGCAGTATTTT. Translation: CASTSGIPTDTQYF.

This chain joins TRBV6-5 and TRBJ2-3, with a tentative D call TRBD2 (5 bases). Trimming pared 6 bases from V and 0 bases from J, leaving 10 bases between. The CDR3 length is 14 residues. Germline-derived CDR1 and CDR2 are MNHEY and SVGAGI. In DNA, the CDR3 is TGTGCCAGCAGGGACTCCTCTAGCACAGATACGCAGTATTTT. Translating it yields CASRDSSSTDTQYF.

The rearrangement joins TRBV30 to TRBJ2-7; possible D gene TRBD1, 6 bases. Germline-derived CDR1 and CDR2 are GTSNPN and SVGIG (reference sequence). Deletions cut 4 bases from V and 7 bases from J, with 11 bases between. This CDR3 comprises 11 residues. The CDR3 DNA reads as TGTGCCTGGACAGGGGTGGGGGAGCAGTACTTC. It codes for CAWTGVGEQYF. The variable domain in full, completed from reference TRBV30 and TRBJ2-7, reads SQTIHQWPATLVQPVGSPLSLECTVEGTSNPNLYWYRQAAGRGLQLLFYSVGIGQISSEVPQNLSASRPQDRQFILSSKKLLLSDSGFYLCAWTGVGEQYFGPGTRLTVT.

The chain has TRBV19 and TRBJ2-3; D might be TRBD2 (6 bases). CDR3 length: 15 residues. Germline-derived CDR1 and CDR2 are LNHDA and SQIVND (reference sequence). Trimming removed 5 bases at V and 2 bases at J, with 14 bases between. Written as DNA, the CDR3 is TGTGCCAGTAGTCCAGTAGCGGAACACACAGATACGCAGTATTTT. Translated, it gives CASSPVAEHTDTQYF.

The chain has TRBV25-1 and TRBJ2-1; 7 positions agree with TRBD1. This CDR3 is 14 amino acids long. V shed 7 bases, J shed 2 bases, and the junction held 5 bases outside the gene matches. Germline CDR1 is MGHDK and CDR2 is SYGVNS. The CDR3 protein is CASKGAGAYNEQFF. The CDR3 DNA is TGTGCCAGCAAGGGGGCAGGTGCCTACAATGAGCAGTTCTTC.

V gene TRBV2 combines with J gene TRBJ2-3; D may be TRBD2 (5 bases). Germline V gives CDR1 SNHLY, CDR2 FYNNEI. The CDR3 runs to 13 residues. Trimming pared 4 bases from V and 9 bases from J, leaving 14 bases between. The CDR3 DNA reads as TGTGCCAGCAGTGGAAGCGGAGCCGGGACGCAGTATTTT. This encodes CASSGSGAGTQYF.

As concerns this clone: Other DNA sequences within the sample encode an identical CDR3. This chain joins TRBV28 and TRBJ2-7; 7 nucleotides agree with TRBD2. The CDR3 length is 15 residues. Trimming cost V 6 bases and J 0 bases; bases outside gene matches: 8. Looked up from germline, CDR1 is MDHEN and CDR2 is SYDVKM. CDR3 residues: CASRTQRLASYEQYF. In nucleotides, the CDR3 is TGTGCCAGCAGAACTCAGAGACTAGCCTCCTACGAGCAGTACTTC.

The CDR3 protein is CASSPTTGMGTEAFF. As DNA, the CDR3 is TGTGCCAGCAGTCCGACGACAGGGATGGGCACTGAAGCTTTCTTT. V is TRBV27 and J is TRBJ1-1, with 7 positions matching TRBD1. There are 15 residues in the CDR3. Germline CDR1 is MNHEY and CDR2 is SMNVEV (reference sequence). The ends lost 5 bases at V and 4 bases at J; junction bases unmatched: 10.

The chain recombines TRBV7-6 with TRBJ2-7; TRBD2 is a possible D gene (5 bases). V lost 5 bases, J lost 3 bases, and 14 bases lay in between. Germline values: CDR1 SGHVS, CDR2 FNYEAQ. The length of the CDR3 is 14 residues. The CDR3 sequence is CASSNSSGVYEQYF. The CDR3 DNA sequence: TGTGCCAGCAGCAACAGCAGCGGAGTCTACGAGCAGTACTTC.

The CDR3 is CASSRDWSTDTQYF. The DNA for the CDR3 is TGTGCCAGCAGCCGGGACTGGAGCACAGATACGCAGTATTTT. This rearrangement joins TRBV5-4 to TRBJ2-3, with D maybe TRBD2 (6 bases). V lost 4 bases, J lost 0 bases, and 9 bases lay in between. This CDR3 has 14 residues. Germline assignment: CDR1 SGHNT and CDR2 YYREEE (reference sequence).

This chain uses TRBV27 with TRBJ2-7, with unresolved D. Germline V gene data show CDR1 as MNHEY and CDR2 as SMNVEV (reference sequence). The CDR3 covers 11 residues. Trimming removed 4 bases from V and 2 bases from J, with 3 bases in between. The DNA of the CDR3 is TGTGCCAGCAGTTCTCCCTACGAGCAGTACTTC. Translation gives CASSSPYEQYF.

The J gene is TRBJ2-1, the V gene TRBV2, with D unresolved. V gave up 5 bases and J gave up 2 bases, with 7 bases separating them. Germline V gives CDR1 SNHLY, CDR2 FYNNEI. The CDR3 sequence is 13 residues long. CDR3 protein: CASSIRAYNEQFF. CDR3 coding DNA: TGTGCCAGCAGTATCCGGGCCTACAATGAGCAGTTCTTC.

The rearrangement links TRBV6-5 to TRBJ2-1; no firm D call. The CDR3 is 15 residues long. V lost 6 bases and J lost 4, with 16 bases in between. Germline assignment: CDR1 MNHEY and CDR2 SVGAGI. CDR3 protein: CASSPIGYNYNEQFF. Written as DNA, the CDR3 is TGTGCCAGCAGCCCCATCGGGTACAATTACAATGAGCAGTTCTTC.

The chain recombines TRBV5-4 with TRBJ2-7; TRBD2 matches 11 bases. V lost 0 bases and J lost 1; bases outside the gene matches: 0. The germline CDR1 and CDR2 sequences are SGHNT and YYREEE (reference sequence). This CDR3 is 15 amino acids long. In nucleotides, the CDR3 is TGTGCCAGCAGCTTGGGACTAGCGGGGTCCTACGAGCAGTACTTC. Translated, it gives CASSLGLAGSYEQYF.

The V and J genes are TRBV28 and TRBJ1-3; tentatively, D is TRBD1 (6 bases). The V end lost 5 bases, the J end lost 0 bases, and 11 bases lay between the germline ends. CDR1 MDHEN and CDR2 SYDVKM come from the germline V gene. This CDR3 is 15 amino acids long. The CDR3 bases are TGTGCCAGCAGTCCCGGGACATACTCTGGAAACACCATATATTTT. This translates into CASSPGTYSGNTIYF.

The rearrangement links TRBV29-1 to TRBJ1-5, with unresolved D. V was clipped by 4 bases and J by 7 bases, with 17 bases between them. The germline gives CDR1 SQVTM, CDR2 ANQGSEA. The CDR3 covers 14 residues. CDR3 nucleotide sequence: TGCAGCGTTGTAGTGACAAATTCAAACCAGCCCCAGCATTTT. Its protein product is CSVVVTNSNQPQHF.